A single sample gave rise to the 18 T cell receptor beta chains below, sequenced in a study of cytomegalovirus exposure and HLA in healthy donors. The study ran its PCR with 60 Vbeta and 13 Jbeta primers. TCRdb keeps only in-frame clones here, not all; method: immunoSEQ multiplex PCR. The repertoire consists of 55,000 to 70,000 clones, with 70% occurring once and the leading ten covering approximately 19%. Sequenced material: PBMCs. Every receptor here comes from a woman aged 60 to 75 in good health and CMV-seropositive.

J is TRBJ2-5 and V is TRBV4-1; no definite D call. Germline lookup yields CDR1 MGHRA and CDR2 YSYEKL. There are 15 residues in the CDR3. V lost 1 base and J lost 0, with 9 bases in between. CDR3 loop: CASSQGLADQETQYF. The CDR3 nucleotides are TGCGCCAGCAGCCAAGGGCTGGCGGACCAAGAGACCCAGTACTTC.

There are a few counts of this clone. This chain uses TRBV6-6 with TRBJ2-5; possible D gene TRBD1, 6 bases. The CDR3 contains 13 residues. Trimming left V 4 bases short and J 3 bases short, with 9 bases between. The germline V gene encodes CDR1 MNHNY and CDR2 SVGAGI (reference sequence). CDR3 sequence (DNA): TGTGCCAGCAGTTTCCGACAGGAAGAGACCCAGTACTTC. It translates to CASSFRQEETQYF.

This chain connects TRBV9 to TRBJ2-1, with TRBD2 identical over 13 bases. CDR1 SGDLS and CDR2 YYNGEE come from the germline V gene. The CDR3 length is 16 residues. V was pared by 1 base and J by 7 bases, with 5 bases of the junction left unmatched. CDR3 nucleotides: TGTGCCAGCAGCGTAAGTGGACTAGCGGGGGTTAATGAGCAGTTCTTC. It translates to CASSVSGLAGVNEQFF.

This clone showed up just a few times. V and J are TRBV5-5 and TRBJ2-5; D not resolved. The CDR3 has 15 amino acids. From germline, CDR1 is SGHKS and CDR2 YYEKEE (reference sequence). V lost 0 bases, J lost 0 bases, and 9 bases lay in between. The DNA for the CDR3 is TGTGCCAGCAGCTTGGTTCATACTAACCAAGAGACCCAGTACTTC. Its protein product is CASSLVHTNQETQYF.

The V and J genes are TRBV9 and TRBJ2-2; D gene unclear. Germline-derived CDR1 and CDR2 are SGDLS and YYNGEE. The V gene lost 0 bases and the J gene lost 5 bases, with 5 bases spanning the gap. The CDR3 is 13 residues long. CDR3 sequence reads: CASSVGSTGELFF. Written as DNA, the CDR3 is TGTGCCAGCAGCGTAGGTTCGACCGGGGAGCTGTTTTTT.

V and J are TRBV9 and TRBJ2-7; 9 bases map to TRBD1. The trim removed 3 bases at V and 3 bases at J, leaving 7 bases unmatched. CDR3 length equals 15 residues. Germline CDR1 and CDR2: SGDLS and YYNGEE. The CDR3 DNA is TGTGCCAGCAGCGGGTTGACAGGGGGTCTCTACGAGCAGTACTTC. Its translation is CASSGLTGGLYEQYF.

The V and J genes are TRBV9 and TRBJ2-7, with 7 bases aligning to TRBD2. Germline CDR1 is SGDLS and CDR2 is YYNGEE. The trim removed 2 bases at V and 7 bases at J, leaving 9 bases unmatched. The CDR3 length is 14 residues. This CDR3 is CASSVGGFGLEQYF. DNA for the CDR3: TGTGCCAGCAGCGTCGGGGGGTTCGGCCTGGAGCAGTACTTC.

The J gene is TRBJ1-1, the V gene TRBV7-2, with 8 bases fitting TRBD1. Germline-derived CDR1 and CDR2 are SGHTA and FQGNSA. This CDR3 has 14 amino acids. V was pared by 5 bases and J by 6 bases, with 8 bases of the junction left unmatched. Written as DNA, the CDR3 is TGTGCCAGCAGCCCCGACAGGGGACCCTCTGAAGCTTTCTTT. Translation gives CASSPDRGPSEAFF.

This chain connects TRBV5-1 to TRBJ1-3; D is undetermined. This CDR3 has 14 amino acids. Trimming stripped 1 base from V and 2 bases from J, with 7 bases between. Germline CDR1 SGHRS, CDR2 YFSETQ. CDR3 residues: CASSLSGTGNTIYF. Here the CDR3 DNA reads TGCGCCAGCAGCTTGAGCGGGACTGGAAACACCATATATTTT.

V usage is TRBV5-1 and J usage is TRBJ2-1; TRBD1 is a possible D gene (6 bases). Germline V CDR1 and CDR2: SGHRS, YFSETQ. The CDR3 is 13 amino acids. Trimming removed 4 bases at V and 5 bases at J, with 10 bases between. DNA for the CDR3: TGCGCCAGCAGCCCTGGACAGAACAATGAGCAGTTCTTC. Translation gives CASSPGQNNEQFF.

The chain joins TRBV4-3 to TRBJ1-1, with 7 bases matching TRBD1. The CDR3 is 13 amino acids. V lost 4 bases and J lost 11; bases outside the gene matches: 10. Germline CDR1 and CDR2: LGHNA and YSLEER. CDR3 residues: CASSRNGQARAFF. The CDR3 DNA is TGCGCCAGCAGCCGTAACGGACAGGCCCGGGCTTTCTTT.

This clone was found a few times. The chain combines TRBV5-8 with TRBJ1-5; TRBD1 is a possible D gene (5 bases). Germline values: CDR1 SGHTS, CDR2 YDEGEE. CDR3 length equals 15 residues. Trimming took off 6 bases at V and 0 bases at J, with 13 bases between the two ends. The CDR3 region has the DNA TGTGCCAGCACCCTGGAGGGGACTAGCAATCAGCCCCAGCATTTT. Its protein product is CASTLEGTSNQPQHF.

This clone was recorded at least ten times. This same CDR3 is encoded by further DNA sequences in the sample. The genes are TRBV7-9 and TRBJ2-7, with 7 bases matching TRBD1. After removal of 5 bases from V and 3 bases from J, the junction contained 1 base not matched to a gene. The CDR3 totals 12 residues. Per the germline V gene, CDR1 is SEHNR and CDR2 is FQNEAQ (reference sequence). The CDR3 DNA is TGTGCCAGCAGCCCAGGGGGCTACGAGCAGTACTTC. It encodes CASSPGGYEQYF.

This clone is a singleton in its sample. This rearrangement joins TRBV30 to TRBJ2-7, with D perhaps TRBD2 (7 bases). Germline V gene sequence: CDR1 GTSNPN, CDR2 SVGIG (reference sequence). V was pared by 2 bases and J by 5 bases, with 13 bases between. The CDR3 is 13 residues long. CDR3 loop: CAWSPGGAHEQYF. The CDR3 DNA reads TGTGCCTGGAGTCCGGGGGGCGCGCACGAGCAGTACTTC. Combining the CDR3 with reference TRBV30 and TRBJ2-7 gives the whole variable domain SQTIHQWPATLVQPVGSPLSLECTVEGTSNPNLYWYRQAAGRGLQLLFYSVGIGQISSEVPQNLSASRPQDRQFILSSKKLLLSDSGFYLCAWSPGGAHEQYFGPGTRLTVT.

The rearrangement joins TRBV7-2 to TRBJ2-5; D is unclear. From germline, CDR1 is SGHTA and CDR2 FQGNSA. The CDR3 loop spans 13 amino acids. Trimming removed 3 bases at V and 2 bases at J, with 7 bases between. The CDR3 protein is CASSFGHQETQYF. In nucleotides, the CDR3 is TGTGCCAGCAGCTTCGGTCATCAAGAGACCCAGTACTTC. Variable domain in full (rest from reference TRBV7-2 and TRBJ2-5): GAGVSQSPSNKVTEKGKDVELRCDPISGHTALYWYRQSLGQGLEFLIYFQGNSAPDKSGLPSDRFSAERTGGSVSTLTIQRTQQEDSAVYLCASSFGHQETQYFGPGTRLLVL.

The chain couples TRBV27 to TRBJ1-2; D possibly corresponds to TRBD1 (6 bases). This CDR3 contains 16 residues. Trimming pared 1 base from V and 5 bases from J, leaving 17 bases between. Germline values: CDR1 MNHEY, CDR2 SMNVEV (reference sequence). For the CDR3, the DNA is TGTGCCAGCAGTTTATTTGCCAGGGGAAGAGGGTATGGCTACACCTTC. It encodes CASSLFARGRGYGYTF.

This chain uses TRBV7-2 with TRBJ2-3; 8 bases align to TRBD2. The CDR3 consists of 18 residues. Germline V gene data show CDR1 as SGHTA and CDR2 as FQGNSA. The V gene end was trimmed by 1 base and the J gene end by 0 bases; junction bases not matched to a gene: 9. The CDR3 DNA follows: TGTGCCAGCAGCTTAGACCGGGGGGGACACTCTAGCACAGATACGCAGTATTTT. It translates to CASSLDRGGHSSTDTQYF.

The chain recombines TRBV7-2 with TRBJ2-7; no reliable D call. The CDR3 is made up of 13 amino acids. V was clipped by 6 bases and J by 3 bases, with 12 bases between them. Germline V gene sequence: CDR1 SGHTA, CDR2 FQGNSA. The CDR3 DNA sequence: TGTGCCAGCAGTCCGTCTCAGGTCTACGAGCAGTACTTC. Amino acid sequence: CASSPSQVYEQYF.